This T cell receptor beta chain derives from a study of blood T cell repertoires in COVID-19. The authors' processing: Reference gene primers were amplified, and this amplification served to estimate nucleated cell counts. Produced via immunoSEQ multiplex PCR; TCRdb's table is partial and in-frame only. V and J calls and clone size come straight from that table; D and trimming were deduced from the DNA. The sample shows under 500,000 clones, around 91% of them seen only once. Residents of about two dozen US areas, aged roughly 18 to 89 years, made up the participants. Self-reported history from a screening survey and questionnaire set each donor's cohort. CDR1 and CDR2 from the germline V gene are SGHTA and FQGNSA. The CDR3 loop spans 13 amino acids. V dropped 3 bases and J dropped 2 bases, with 7 bases sitting between them.

This TCR came from a young man who had recovered from COVID-19. The sequencing input was PBMCs or T cells enriched from blood (not recorded which). V gene TRBV7-2 combines with J gene TRBJ1-1; D gene unclear. The CDR3 coding sequence is TGTGCCAGCAGCTTCGCACTCAACACTGAAGCTTTCTTT. Translation: CASSFALNTEAFF. Full variable domain (missing parts from reference TRBV7-2 and TRBJ1-1): GAGVSQSPSNKVTEKGKDVELRCDPISGHTALYWYRQSLGQGLEFLIYFQGNSAPDKSGLPSDRFSAERTGGSVSTLTIQRTQQEDSAVYLCASSFALNTEAFFGQGTRLTVV.